This entry is about one T cell receptor (beta chain). No cognate antigen has been identified for it. No much larger clonotype is one base removed from it; base qualities were not supplied. Healthy HIV-negative adults with no recently reported acute infections or vaccinations were included as donors. Only Caucasian adults living in Nashville, Tennessee, USA were represented among the donors. CD4+ T cells were enriched through magnetic negative selection, after which naive cells were positively selected on CD45RA and the remaining negative fraction served as the memory subset. After blood collection by leukapheresis, PBMCs were isolated using Ficoll-Histopaque density gradient centrifugation and then cryopreserved in the vapor phase of liquid nitrogen. Analytical flow cytometry was used to check the purity and quantity of every magnetically sorted T cell population. Genomic DNA was isolated from each sorted fraction and quantified by UV absorbance on a Nanodrop 2000c.

This entry comes from a study of shared clonotypes between healthy human individuals (dated by TCRdb to 2018 to 2021). Background for the entire study: Three men and two women, aged 18 to 49 years, made up the cohort. For each donor, CD4 naive and CD4 memory were each run on three plates, CD8 naive on two plates, and CD8 memory on one plate. Blood TCR repertoires of about 5 healthy adults were deeply sequenced to estimate repertoire size and the extent of clonotype sharing between individuals. Leukapheresis yielded between about 0.85 and 9 billion PBMCs per donor. To increase sequencing depth and limit assay-specific biases, TCR repertoire library preparation and sequencing were carried out by different laboratories using diverse techniques.

CDR1 is given as SGHTA and CDR2 as FQGNSA, both from the germline V gene. V drops 2 bases and J drops 1 base, leaving 8 bases in between. Including the terminal cysteine and phenylalanine, the CDR3 comprises 14 residues. The kept DNA is CDR3 alone, 42 bases in frame from the first base. The study at large found these results: Naive subsets generally had larger estimated clonotype richness than memory subsets did. Compared with non-shared clonotypes, the clonotypes found in all four sorted-subset donors had higher generation probabilities. Based on pairwise subsampling, the degree of clonotype sharing among donors was expected to be affected by sequencing depth. The genetic and exposure-history diversity represented was limited by the small number of donors. When a few donors were compared, the shared fraction of clonotypes was roughly 5% for naive CD4, roughly 3.3% for naive CD8, 2% to 2.5% for memory CD4, and 0.4% for memory CD8. Even with the large sequencing depth, rarefaction of the sorted-subset datasets indicated that sequencing was incomplete. Sampling was restricted to blood, and TCR repertoires in tissue are likely to differ from TCR repertoires in blood.

TCR CDR3 regions were amplified from genomic DNA by multiplex PCR using the deep immunoSEQ assay. For each cell subset, the extracted genomic DNA was distributed evenly across all wells of several immunoSEQ 96-well plates, and each plate served as one replicate. For sorted subsets, approximately 200 ng of genomic DNA, equivalent to some 30,000 T cell genomes, went into each replicate PCR. The purified libraries were quantified using a Qubit 3.0 fluorometer, sized with a Bioanalyzer 2100, and then quantified again using the KAPA Library Quantification kit. Every immunoSEQ 96-well plate was sequenced on a separate single-read 150-cycle Illumina NextSeq 550 flow cell. Per the authors' processing: Because only junctional sequences without quality scores were contained in the immunoSEQ output, filtering matching that applied to full-length reads could not be performed. Sequences were annotated with PyIR, a Python wrapper for IgBLAST v1.9, using IMGT germline references to assign V/J genes and CDR3. Reads with weak V/J assignments (E-value above 1e-6), missing CDR3, stop codons, out-of-frame junctions, or ambiguous translated residues were removed. V3J clonotypes were defined as sequences sharing the same inferred V gene, J gene, and CDR3 amino acid sequence. To compute the percentage overlap between repertoires, the number of shared unique clonotypes was divided by the size of the smaller repertoire. RTK rarefaction, the Chao1 estimator, and Recon v2.1 estimates of unobserved clonotypes were used to assess repertoire richness. Generation probabilities were computed with OLGA for all TCRbeta clonotypes obtained by the gDNA method from a handful of donors. Drawn from immuneACCESS, this table holds only the in-frame rearrangements with V and J called that TCRdb kept. Clones are partly lost; checked studies trace under half to an unresolved V gene and leave the rest unexplained. Clone size and the V and J calls come from that table; the DNA yielded D and trimming. Present in this sample are 1,500,000 or so clones, roughly 95% of which were seen just once. Clones ranked in the top ten supply more than 0.9% of the sample.

The chain joins TRBV7-2 to TRBJ2-5; no D gene is confidently identified. Input material: naive CD4+ T cells sorted from blood. According to the study, the label for this sample's cell subset or site signals: CD45RA+ positively selected. The receptor was derived from a man aged 25 to 40 in good health. This receptor carries the CDR3 CASSLRQIQETQYF. The DNA is TGTGCCAGCAGCTTAAGGCAGATCCAAGAGACCCAGTACTTC.